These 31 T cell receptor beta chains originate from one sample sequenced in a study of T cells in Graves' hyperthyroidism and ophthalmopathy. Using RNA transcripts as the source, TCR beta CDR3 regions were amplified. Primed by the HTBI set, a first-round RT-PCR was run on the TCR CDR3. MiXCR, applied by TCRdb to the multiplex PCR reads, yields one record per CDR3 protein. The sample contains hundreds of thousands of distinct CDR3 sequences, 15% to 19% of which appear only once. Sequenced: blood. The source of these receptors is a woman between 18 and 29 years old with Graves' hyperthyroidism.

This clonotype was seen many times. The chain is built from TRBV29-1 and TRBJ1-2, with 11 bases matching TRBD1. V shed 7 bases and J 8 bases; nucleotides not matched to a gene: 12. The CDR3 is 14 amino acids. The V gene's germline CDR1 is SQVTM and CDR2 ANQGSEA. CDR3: CSAVGQGDVYGYTF. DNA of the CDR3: TGCAGCGCTGTGGGACAGGGGGACGTCTACGGCTACACCTTC.

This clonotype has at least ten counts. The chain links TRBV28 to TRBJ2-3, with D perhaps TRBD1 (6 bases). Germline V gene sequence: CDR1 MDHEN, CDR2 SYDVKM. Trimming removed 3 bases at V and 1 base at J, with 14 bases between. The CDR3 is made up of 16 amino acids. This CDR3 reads CASSLLGAGGTDTQYF. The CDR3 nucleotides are TGTGCCAGCAGTTTGCTGGGAGCAGGGGGCACAGATACGCAGTATTTT.

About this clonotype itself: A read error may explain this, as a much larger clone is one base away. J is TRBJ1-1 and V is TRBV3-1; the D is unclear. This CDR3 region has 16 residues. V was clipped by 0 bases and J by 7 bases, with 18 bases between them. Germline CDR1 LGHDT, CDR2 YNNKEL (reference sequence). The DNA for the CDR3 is TGTGCCAGCAGCCAAGATCCGATGGTGAGGTTCCGTGAAGCTTTCTTT. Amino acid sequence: CASSQDPMVRFREAFF.

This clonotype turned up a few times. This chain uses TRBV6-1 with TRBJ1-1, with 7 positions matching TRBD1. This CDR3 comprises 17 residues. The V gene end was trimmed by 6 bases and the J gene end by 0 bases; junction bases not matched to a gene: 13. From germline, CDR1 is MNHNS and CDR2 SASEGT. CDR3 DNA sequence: TGTGCCAGCAGGCCGGGGGGCACAGGGGTCTTGAACACTGAAGCTTTCTTT. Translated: CASRPGGTGVLNTEAFF.

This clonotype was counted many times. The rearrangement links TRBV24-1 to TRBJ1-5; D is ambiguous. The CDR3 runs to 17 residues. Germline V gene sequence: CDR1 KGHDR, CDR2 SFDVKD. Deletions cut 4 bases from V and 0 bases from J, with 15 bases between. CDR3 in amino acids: CATSDPRWANSNQPQHF. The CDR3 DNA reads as TGTGCCACCAGTGACCCCCGATGGGCTAATAGCAATCAGCCCCAGCATTTT.

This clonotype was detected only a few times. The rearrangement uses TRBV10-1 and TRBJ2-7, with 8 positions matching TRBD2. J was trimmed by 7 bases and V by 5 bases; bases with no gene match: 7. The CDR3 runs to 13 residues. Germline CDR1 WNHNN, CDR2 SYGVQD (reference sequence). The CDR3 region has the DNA TGCGCCAGCAGTCCGGGAGGGCCGGGGGAGCAGTACTTC. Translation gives CASSPGGPGEQYF.

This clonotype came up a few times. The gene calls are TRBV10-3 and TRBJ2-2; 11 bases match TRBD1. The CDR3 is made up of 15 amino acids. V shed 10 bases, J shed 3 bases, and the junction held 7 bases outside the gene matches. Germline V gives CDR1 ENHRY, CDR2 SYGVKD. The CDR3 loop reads CASNGQGADTGELFF. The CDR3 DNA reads TGTGCCAGTAACGGACAGGGGGCTGACACCGGGGAGCTGTTTTTT.

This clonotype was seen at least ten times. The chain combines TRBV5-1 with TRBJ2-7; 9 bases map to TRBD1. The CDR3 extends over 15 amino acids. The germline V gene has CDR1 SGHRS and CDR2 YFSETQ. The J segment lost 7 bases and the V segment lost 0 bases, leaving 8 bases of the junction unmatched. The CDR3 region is CASSLEGTGSGEQYF. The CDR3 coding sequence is TGCGCCAGCAGCTTGGAAGGGACAGGGAGTGGAGAGCAGTACTTC.

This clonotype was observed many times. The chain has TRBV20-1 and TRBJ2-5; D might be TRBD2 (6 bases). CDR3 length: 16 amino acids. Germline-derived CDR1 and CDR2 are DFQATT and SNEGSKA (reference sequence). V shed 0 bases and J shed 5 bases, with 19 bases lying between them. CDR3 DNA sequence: TGCAGTGCTAGAGATGGGCGGTCCGGGGCGGGGGAGACCCAGTACTTC. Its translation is CSARDGRSGAGETQYF.

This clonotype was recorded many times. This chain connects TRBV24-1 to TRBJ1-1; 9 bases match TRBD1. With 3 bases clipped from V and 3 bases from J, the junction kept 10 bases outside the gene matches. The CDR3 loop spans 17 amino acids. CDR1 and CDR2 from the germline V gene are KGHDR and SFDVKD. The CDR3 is CATSDKHRGLRDTEAFF. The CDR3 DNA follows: TGTGCCACCAGTGATAAACACAGGGGGCTGCGTGACACTGAAGCTTTCTTT.

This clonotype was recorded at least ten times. CDR3 protein: CASSEGAVRSNQPQHF. The CDR3 DNA is TGTGCCAGCAGTGAAGGAGCAGTCCGTAGCAATCAGCCCCAGCATTTT. This chain links TRBV2 with TRBJ1-5, with D hard to call. V shed 1 base and J shed 0 bases, with 10 bases lying between them. This CDR3 comprises 16 residues. Germline assignment: CDR1 SNHLY and CDR2 FYNNEI.

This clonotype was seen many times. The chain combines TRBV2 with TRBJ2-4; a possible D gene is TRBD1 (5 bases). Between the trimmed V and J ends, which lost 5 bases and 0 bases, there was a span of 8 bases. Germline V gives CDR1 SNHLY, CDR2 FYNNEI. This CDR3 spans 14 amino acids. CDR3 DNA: TGTGCCAGCAGTCCACAGGTAGCCAAAAACATTCAGTACTTC. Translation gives CASSPQVAKNIQYF.

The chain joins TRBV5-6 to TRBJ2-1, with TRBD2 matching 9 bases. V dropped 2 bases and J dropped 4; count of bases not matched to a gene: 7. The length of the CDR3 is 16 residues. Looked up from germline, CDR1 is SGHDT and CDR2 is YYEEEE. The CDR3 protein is CASSLFRTSEYNEQFF. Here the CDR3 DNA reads TGTGCCAGCAGCTTATTTAGGACTAGCGAGTACAATGAGCAGTTCTTC.

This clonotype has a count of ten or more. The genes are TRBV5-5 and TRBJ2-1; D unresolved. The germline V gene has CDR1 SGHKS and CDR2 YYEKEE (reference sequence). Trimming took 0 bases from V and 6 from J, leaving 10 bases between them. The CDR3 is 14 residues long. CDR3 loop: CASSLVVKGNEQFF. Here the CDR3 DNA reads TGTGCCAGCAGCTTGGTTGTCAAAGGCAATGAGCAGTTCTTC.

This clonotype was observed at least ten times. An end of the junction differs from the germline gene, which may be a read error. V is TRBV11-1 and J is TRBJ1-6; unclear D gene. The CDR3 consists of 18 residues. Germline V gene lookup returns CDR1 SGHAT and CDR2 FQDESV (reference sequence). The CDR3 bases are TGTGCAAGCAGACAAGCGATTTCCGGCAGCTCCTATAATTCACCCCTCCACTTT. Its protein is CASRQAISGSSYNSPLHF. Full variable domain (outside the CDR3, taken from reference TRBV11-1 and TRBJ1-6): EAEVAQSPRYKITEKSQAVAFWCDPISGHATLYWYRQILGQGPELLVQFQDESVVDDSQLPKDRFSAERLKGVDSTLKIQPAELGDSAMYLCASRQAISGSSYNSPLHFGNGTRLTVT.

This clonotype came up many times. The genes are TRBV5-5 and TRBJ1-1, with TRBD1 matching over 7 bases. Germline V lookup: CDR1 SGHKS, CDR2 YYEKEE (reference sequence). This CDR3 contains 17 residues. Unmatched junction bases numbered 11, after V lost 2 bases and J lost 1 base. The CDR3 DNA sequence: TGTGCCAGCAGCTTCACCGGGACAGTCGTCTCGAACACTGAAGCTTTCTTT. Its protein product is CASSFTGTVVSNTEAFF.

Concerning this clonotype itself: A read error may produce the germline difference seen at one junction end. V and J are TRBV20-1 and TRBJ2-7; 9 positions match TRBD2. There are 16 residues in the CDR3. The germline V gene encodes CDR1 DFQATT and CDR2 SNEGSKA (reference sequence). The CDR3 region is CGARDRYSGRTYEQYF. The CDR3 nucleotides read TGCGGTGCTAGAGATCGGTATAGCGGGAGAACTTACGAGCAGTACTTC.

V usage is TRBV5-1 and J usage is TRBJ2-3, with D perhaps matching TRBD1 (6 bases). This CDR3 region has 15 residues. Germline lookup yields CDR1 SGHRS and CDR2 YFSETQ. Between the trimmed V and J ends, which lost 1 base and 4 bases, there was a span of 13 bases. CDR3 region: CASSLQGKNADTQYF. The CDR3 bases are TGCGCCAGCAGCTTGCAGGGGAAGAATGCAGATACGCAGTATTTT.

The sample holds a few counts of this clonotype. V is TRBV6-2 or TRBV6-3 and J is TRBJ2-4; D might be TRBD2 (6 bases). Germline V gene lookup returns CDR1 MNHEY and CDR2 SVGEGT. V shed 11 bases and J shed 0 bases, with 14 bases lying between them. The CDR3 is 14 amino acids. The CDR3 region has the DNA TGTGCCTCGAACTCCGGGGGAGCCAAAAACATTCAGTACTTC. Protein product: CASNSGGAKNIQYF.

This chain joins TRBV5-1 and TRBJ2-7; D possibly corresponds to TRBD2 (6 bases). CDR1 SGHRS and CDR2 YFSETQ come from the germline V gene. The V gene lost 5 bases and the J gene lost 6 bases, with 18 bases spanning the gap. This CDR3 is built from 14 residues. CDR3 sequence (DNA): TGCGCCAGCAGGAGAGGGGACGGGGGTAGCGAGCAGTACTTC. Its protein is CASRRGDGGSEQYF.

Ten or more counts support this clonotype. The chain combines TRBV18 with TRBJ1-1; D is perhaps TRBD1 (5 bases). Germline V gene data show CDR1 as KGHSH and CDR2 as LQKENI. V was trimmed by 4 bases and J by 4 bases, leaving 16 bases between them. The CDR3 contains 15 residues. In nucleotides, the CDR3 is TGTGCCAGCTCACAGTACGGGACGGGAACCACTGAAGCTTTCTTT. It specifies CASSQYGTGTTEAFF.

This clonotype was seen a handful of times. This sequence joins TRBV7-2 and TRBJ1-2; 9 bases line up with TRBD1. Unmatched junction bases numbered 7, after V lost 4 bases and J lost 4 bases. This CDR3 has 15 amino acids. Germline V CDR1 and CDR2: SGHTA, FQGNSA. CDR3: CASSYRDRDSYGYTF. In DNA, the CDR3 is TGTGCCAGCAGCTACCGGGACAGGGATTCCTATGGCTACACCTTC.

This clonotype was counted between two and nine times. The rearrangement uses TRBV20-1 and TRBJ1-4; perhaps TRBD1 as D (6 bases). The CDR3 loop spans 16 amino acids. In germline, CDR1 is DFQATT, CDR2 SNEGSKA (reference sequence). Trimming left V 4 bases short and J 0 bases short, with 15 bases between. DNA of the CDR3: TGCAGTGCTACAGGGGTTATAGCTGCAACTAATGAAAAACTGTTTTTT. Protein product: CSATGVIAATNEKLFF.

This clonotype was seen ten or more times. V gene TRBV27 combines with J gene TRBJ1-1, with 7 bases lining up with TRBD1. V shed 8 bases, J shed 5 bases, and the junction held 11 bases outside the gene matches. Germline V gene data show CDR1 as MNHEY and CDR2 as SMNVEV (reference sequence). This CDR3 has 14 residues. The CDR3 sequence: CASQKADRETEAFF. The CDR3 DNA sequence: TGTGCCAGCCAAAAAGCCGACAGGGAAACTGAAGCTTTCTTT.

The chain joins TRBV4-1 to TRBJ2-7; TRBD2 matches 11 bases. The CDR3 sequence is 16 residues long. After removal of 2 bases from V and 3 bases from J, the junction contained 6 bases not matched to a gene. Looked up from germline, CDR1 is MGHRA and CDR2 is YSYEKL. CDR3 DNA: TGCGCCAGCAGCCAATTCGGGACTAGCGGAATCTACGAGCAGTACTTC. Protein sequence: CASSQFGTSGIYEQYF.

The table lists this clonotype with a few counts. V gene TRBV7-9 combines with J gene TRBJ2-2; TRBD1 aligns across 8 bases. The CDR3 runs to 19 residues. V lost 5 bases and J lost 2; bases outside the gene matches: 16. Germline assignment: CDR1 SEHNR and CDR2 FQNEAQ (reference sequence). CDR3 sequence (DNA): TGTGCCAGCAGCCCGAAGGACAGGGTTCGTGGGAGAAACACCGGGGAGCTGTTTTTT. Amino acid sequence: CASSPKDRVRGRNTGELFF.

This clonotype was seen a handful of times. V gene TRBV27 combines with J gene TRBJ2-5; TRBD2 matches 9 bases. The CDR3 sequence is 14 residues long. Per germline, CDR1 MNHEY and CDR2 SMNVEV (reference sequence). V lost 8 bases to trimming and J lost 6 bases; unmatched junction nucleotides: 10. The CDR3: CASRSREGRKTQYF. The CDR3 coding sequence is TGTGCCAGCCGTTCGCGGGAGGGCCGAAAGACCCAGTACTTC.

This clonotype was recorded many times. CDR3 in amino acids: CSVSGQDLGEKLFF. In DNA, the CDR3 is TGCAGTGTGTCGGGACAGGATCTTGGTGAAAAACTGTTTTTT. The V gene is TRBV20-1, the J gene TRBJ1-4; the match to TRBD1 covers 8 bases. The CDR3 is 14 residues long. Losses at the gene ends were 7 bases for V and 7 bases for J; bases not matched to a gene: 11. CDR1 and CDR2 (germline): DFQATT, SNEGSKA (reference sequence).

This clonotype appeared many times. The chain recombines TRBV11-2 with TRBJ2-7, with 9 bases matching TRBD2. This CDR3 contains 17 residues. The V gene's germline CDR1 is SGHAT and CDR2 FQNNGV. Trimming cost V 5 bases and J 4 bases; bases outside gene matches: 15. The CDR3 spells CASSKGTRLAGLYEQYF. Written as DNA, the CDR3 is TGTGCCAGCAGCAAGGGCACTAGGCTAGCGGGACTGTACGAGCAGTACTTC.

The CDR3 sequence is CASSGTGVSYEQYF. In DNA form, the CDR3 reads TGCGCCAGCAGCGGGACAGGGGTTTCATACGAGCAGTACTTC. The rearrangement links TRBV5-1 to TRBJ2-7, with TRBD1 matching over 10 bases. CDR3 length: 14 amino acids. V shed 4 bases, J shed 4 bases, and the junction held 5 bases outside the gene matches. CDR1 is SGHRS and CDR2 is YFSETQ in the germline V gene.

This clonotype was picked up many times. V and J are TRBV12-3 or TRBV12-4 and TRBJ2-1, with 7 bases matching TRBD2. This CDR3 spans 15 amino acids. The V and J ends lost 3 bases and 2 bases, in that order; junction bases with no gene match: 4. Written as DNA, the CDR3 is TGTGCCAGCAGTTTGGGGGGGAGTGCCTACAATGAGCAGTTCTTC. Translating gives CASSLGGSAYNEQFF.